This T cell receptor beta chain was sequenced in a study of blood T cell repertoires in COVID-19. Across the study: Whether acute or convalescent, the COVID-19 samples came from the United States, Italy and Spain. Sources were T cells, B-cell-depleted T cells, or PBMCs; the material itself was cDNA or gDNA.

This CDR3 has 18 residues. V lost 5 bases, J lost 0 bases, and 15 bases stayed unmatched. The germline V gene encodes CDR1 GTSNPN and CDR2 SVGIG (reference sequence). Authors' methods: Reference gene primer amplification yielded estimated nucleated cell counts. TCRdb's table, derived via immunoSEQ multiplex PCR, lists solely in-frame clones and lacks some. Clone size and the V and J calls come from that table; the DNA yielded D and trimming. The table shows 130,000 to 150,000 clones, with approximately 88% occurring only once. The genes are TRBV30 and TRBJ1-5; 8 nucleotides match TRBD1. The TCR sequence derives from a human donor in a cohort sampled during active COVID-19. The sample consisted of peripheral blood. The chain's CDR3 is CAWVARQGQSYSNQPQHF. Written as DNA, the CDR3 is TGTGCCTGGGTGGCAAGACAGGGGCAGAGTTATAGCAATCAGCCCCAGCATTTT.